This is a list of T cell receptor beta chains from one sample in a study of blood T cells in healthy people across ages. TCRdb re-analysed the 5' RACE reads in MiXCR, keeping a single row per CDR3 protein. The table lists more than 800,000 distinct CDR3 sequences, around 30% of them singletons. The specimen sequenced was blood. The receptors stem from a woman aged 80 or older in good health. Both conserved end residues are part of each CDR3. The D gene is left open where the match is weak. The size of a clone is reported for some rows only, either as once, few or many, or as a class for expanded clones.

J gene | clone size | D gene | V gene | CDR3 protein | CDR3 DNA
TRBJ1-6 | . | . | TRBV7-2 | CASSSRTRDNSPLHF | TGTGCCAGCAGCTCAAGGACGAGGGATAATTCACCCCTCCACTTT
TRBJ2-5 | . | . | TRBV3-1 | CASSQVNQRYDEQYF | TGTGCCAGCAGCCAAGTGAACCAGCGCTACGATGAGCAGTACTTC
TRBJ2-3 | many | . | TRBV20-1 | CSATTGRDTQYF | TGCAGTGCGACTACAGGGAGGGATACGCAGTATTTT
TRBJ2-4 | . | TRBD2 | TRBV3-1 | CASRGRAGGQDTQYF | TGTGCCAGCAGAGGACGAGCGGGGGGACAAGACACCCAGTACTTC
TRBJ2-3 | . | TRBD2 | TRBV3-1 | CASRQSGGATDTQYF | TGTGCCAGCAGACAGAGCGGGGGGGCCACAGATACGCAGTATTTT
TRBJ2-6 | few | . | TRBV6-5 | CASSYRAGADVLTF | TGTGCCAGCAGTTACAGGGCTGGGGCCGACGTCCTGACTTTC
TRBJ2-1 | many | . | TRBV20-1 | CSARPRLPGLTEPYNEQFF | TGCAGTGCGCGCCCCCGGCTACCTGGGCTAACCGAACCCTACAATGAGCAGTTCTTC
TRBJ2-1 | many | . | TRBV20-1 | CSATGREQFF | TGCAGTGCGACGGGACGAGAGCAGTTCTTC
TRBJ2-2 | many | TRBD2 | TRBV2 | CASSGLAVTGELFF | TGTGCCAGCAGTGGGCTAGCGGTTACCGGGGAGCTGTTTTTT
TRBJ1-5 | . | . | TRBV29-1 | CSVSHSNQPQHF | TGCAGCGTTTCCCATAGCAATCAGCCCCAGCATTTT
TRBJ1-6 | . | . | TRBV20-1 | CSARQGDSGNSPLHF | TGCAGTGCTAGACAGGGAGATAGCGGTAATTCACCCCTCCACTTT
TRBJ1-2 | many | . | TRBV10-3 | CAINQANYGYTF | TGTGCCATCAACCAGGCCAACTATGGCTACACCTTC
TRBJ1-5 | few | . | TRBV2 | CASSEAGSHNQPQHF | TGTGCCAGCAGTGAAGCTGGTTCCCACAATCAGCCCCAGCATTTT
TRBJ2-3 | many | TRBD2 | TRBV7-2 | CASRNVAGITDTQYF | TGTGCCAGCAGGAACGTAGCGGGGATCACAGATACGCAGTATTTT
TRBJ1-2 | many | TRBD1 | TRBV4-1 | CASSQPTGNMDGYTF | TGCGCCAGCAGCCAACCGACAGGGAACATGGATGGCTACACCTTC
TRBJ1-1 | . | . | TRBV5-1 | CASSLAPGARGAAFF | TGCGCCAGCAGCTTGGCTCCGGGGGCTCGGGGTGCAGCTTTCTTT
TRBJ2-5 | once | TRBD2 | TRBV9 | CASSAGLAGAYNQETQYF | TGTGCCAGCAGCGCCGGACTAGCGGGAGCCTACAACCAAGAGACCCAGTACTTC
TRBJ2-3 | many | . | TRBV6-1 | CASKGDTDTQYF | TGTGCCAGCAAGGGGGATACAGATACGCAGTATTTT
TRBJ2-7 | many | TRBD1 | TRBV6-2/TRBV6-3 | CASRDGTGTYEQYF | TGTGCCAGCAGAGACGGGACAGGCACCTACGAGCAGTACTTC
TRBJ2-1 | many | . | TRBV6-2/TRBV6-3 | CASFNINEQFF | TGTGCCAGCTTCAACATAAATGAGCAGTTCTTC
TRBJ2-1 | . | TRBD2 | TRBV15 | CATSREGTSGTKQFF | TGTGCCACCAGCAGAGAAGGGACTAGCGGGACTAAGCAGTTCTTC
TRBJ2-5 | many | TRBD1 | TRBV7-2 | CASSSGQGSRGTQYF | TGTGCCAGCAGCTCCGGACAGGGGAGCCGGGGGACCCAGTACTTC
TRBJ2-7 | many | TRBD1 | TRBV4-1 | CASSQARPGQVSYEQYF | TGCGCCAGCAGCCAAGCACGTCCGGGACAGGTATCCTACGAGCAGTACTTC
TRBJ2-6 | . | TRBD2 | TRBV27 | CASKVLAGGSSGANVLTF | TGTGCCAGCAAGGTCCTAGCGGGGGGAAGCTCTGGGGCCAACGTCCTGACTTTC
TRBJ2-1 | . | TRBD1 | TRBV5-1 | CASSEQGKDEQFF | TGCGCCAGCAGCGAACAGGGGAAGGATGAGCAGTTCTTC
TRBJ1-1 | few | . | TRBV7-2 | CASSYTTNTEAFF | TGTGCCAGCAGCTACACGACGAACACTGAAGCTTTCTTT
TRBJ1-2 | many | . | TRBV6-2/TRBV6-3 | CASNRDGKLVGYTF | TGTGCCAGCAACCGGGACGGGAAGTTGGTAGGCTACACCTTC
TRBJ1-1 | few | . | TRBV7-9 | CASSLVLGKTEAFF | TGTGCCAGCAGCTTAGTTCTGGGGAAGACTGAAGCTTTCTTT
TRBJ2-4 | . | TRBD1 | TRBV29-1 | CSARGQGANIQYF | TGCAGCGCTCGGGGCCAGGGGGCAAACATTCAGTACTTC
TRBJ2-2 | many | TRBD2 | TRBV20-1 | CSARDSGGATGELFF | TGCAGTGCTAGAGATAGCGGGGGGGCCACCGGGGAGCTGTTTTTT
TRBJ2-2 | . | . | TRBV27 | CASSSGPAPTGELFF | TGTGCCAGCAGTTCGGGCCCCGCCCCCACCGGGGAGCTGTTTTTT
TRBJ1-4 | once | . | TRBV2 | CTSSEVGGANGLLFF | TGTACCAGCAGTGAAGTAGGGGGGGCGAACGGCTTGCTGTTTTTT
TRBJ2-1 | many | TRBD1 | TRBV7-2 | CASSLIRGSSYNEQFF | TGTGCCAGCAGCCTCATCAGGGGGAGCTCCTACAATGAGCAGTTCTTC
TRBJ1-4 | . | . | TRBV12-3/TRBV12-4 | CASSLSTLPEKLFF | TGTGCCAGCAGTTTATCGACCCTTCCGGAAAAACTGTTTTTT
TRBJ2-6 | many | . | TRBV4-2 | CASSQESHSGANVLTF | TGTGCCAGCAGCCAAGAGAGTCACTCTGGGGCCAACGTCCTGACTTTC
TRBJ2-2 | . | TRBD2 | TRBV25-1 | CASQRGGSANTGERFF | TGTGCCAGCCAGCGGGGGGGAAGTGCGAACACCGGGGAGCGGTTTTTT
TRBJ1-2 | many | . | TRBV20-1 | CSASQDESGYTF | TGCAGTGCTTCTCAAGACGAGAGCGGCTACACCTTC
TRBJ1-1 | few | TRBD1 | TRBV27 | CASSYRQGGTEAFF | TGTGCCAGCAGTTACCGACAGGGTGGCACTGAAGCTTTCTTT
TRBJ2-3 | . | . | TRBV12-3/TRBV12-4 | CASSSLGRASTDTQYF | TGTGCCAGCAGTTCTCTAGGACGGGCGAGCACAGATACGCAGTATTTT
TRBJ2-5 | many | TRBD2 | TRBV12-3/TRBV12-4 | CASSLYSGAAGETQYF | TGTGCCAGCAGTTTATATAGCGGGGCAGCGGGAGAGACCCAGTACTTC
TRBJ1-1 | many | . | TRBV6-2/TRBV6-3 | CASSYRGHTEAFF | TGTGCCAGCAGTTATCGGGGGCACACTGAAGCTTTCTTT
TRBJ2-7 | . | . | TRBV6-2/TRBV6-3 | CASSPDKGHRSYEQYF | TGTGCCAGCAGCCCAGACAAGGGTCACAGAAGCTACGAGCAGTACTTC
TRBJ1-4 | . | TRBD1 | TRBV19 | CASSMLRQGSEKLFF | TGTGCCAGTAGTATGTTGAGACAGGGGAGCGAAAAACTGTTTTTT
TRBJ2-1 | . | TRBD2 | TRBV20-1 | CSASKGLALSYNEQFF | TGCAGTGCTAGTAAGGGACTAGCGCTCTCCTACAATGAGCAGTTCTTC
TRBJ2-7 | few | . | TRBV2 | CASSRFGVPGTHEQYF | TGTGCCAGCAGCCGGTTCGGGGTGCCAGGGACCCACGAGCAGTACTTC
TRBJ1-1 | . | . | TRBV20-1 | CSASLGTSNTEAFF | TGCAGTGCTAGCCTGGGGACATCAAACACTGAAGCTTTCTTT
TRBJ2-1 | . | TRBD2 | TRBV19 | CASSIEGLAGGTSYNEQFF | TGTGCCAGTAGTATTGAGGGACTAGCGGGGGGTACCTCCTACAATGAGCAGTTCTTC
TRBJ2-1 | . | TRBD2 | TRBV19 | CASSNSGGRNNEQFF | TGTGCCAGTAGTAATAGCGGGGGCAGGAACAATGAGCAGTTCTTC
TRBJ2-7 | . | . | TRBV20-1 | CSAREQGVSSYEQYF | TGCAGTGCTAGAGAACAGGGAGTGAGCTCCTACGAGCAGTACTTC
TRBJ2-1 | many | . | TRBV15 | CATSRDQLLSNEQFF | TGTGCCACCAGCAGAGATCAGTTACTTTCGAATGAGCAGTTCTTC
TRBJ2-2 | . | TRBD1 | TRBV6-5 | CASSYPRQGAYNTGELFF | TGTGCCAGCAGTTACCCAAGACAGGGTGCTTATAACACCGGGGAGCTGTTTTTT
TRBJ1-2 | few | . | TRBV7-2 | CANTQDRLIGYTF | TGTGCCAACACGCAGGACAGACTCATTGGCTACACCTTC
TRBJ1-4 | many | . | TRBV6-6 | CASSNGGGGEKLFF | TGTGCCAGCAGCAACGGAGGAGGTGGTGAAAAACTGTTTTTT
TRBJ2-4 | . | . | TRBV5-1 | CASSLGQKNIRYF | TGCGCCAGCAGCTTGGGGCAGAAAAACATTCGGTACTTC
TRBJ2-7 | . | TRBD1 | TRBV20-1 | CSARFGTGNSYEQYF | TGCAGTGCTAGATTCGGGACAGGGAATTCCTACGAGCAGTACTTC
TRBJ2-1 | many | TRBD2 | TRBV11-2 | CASSLLAGENEQFF | TGTGCCAGCAGCTTACTAGCGGGGGAAAATGAGCAGTTCTTC
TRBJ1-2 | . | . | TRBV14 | CASSQDSKGGYTF | TGTGCCAGCAGCCAAGACTCCAAGGGAGGCTACACCTTC
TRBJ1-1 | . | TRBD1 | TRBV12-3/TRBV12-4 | CASRTAGGHTEAFF | TGTGCCAGCAGGACTGCAGGGGGCCACACTGAAGCTTTCTTT
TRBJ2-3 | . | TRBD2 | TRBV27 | CASPTCGGAVDTQYF | TGTGCCAGCCCGACCTGCGGGGGGGCGGTAGATACGCAGTATTTT